The source of this TCR beta chain is a study of blood T cell repertoires in COVID-19. Overall study context: The United States, Italy and Spain provided the acute and convalescent COVID-19 samples.

Germline loops: CDR1 MNHEY, CDR2 SMNVEV (reference sequence). The CDR3 consists of 13 residues. V gave up 3 bases and J gave up 3 bases, with 6 bases separating them. Clones were read by immunoSEQ multiplex PCR, and TCRdb kept only the in-frame ones, dropping some. The data show tens of thousands of clones, nearly 90% seen once. The chain carries TRBV27 and TRBJ2-1; tentative D call: TRBD2 (5 bases). Sequencing used peripheral blood. This clonotype was obtained from a man older than 75 with active or convalescent COVID-19. As DNA, the CDR3 is TGTGCCAGCAGTTTCGGGAACTACAATGAGCAGTTCTTC. This encodes CASSFGNYNEQFF.